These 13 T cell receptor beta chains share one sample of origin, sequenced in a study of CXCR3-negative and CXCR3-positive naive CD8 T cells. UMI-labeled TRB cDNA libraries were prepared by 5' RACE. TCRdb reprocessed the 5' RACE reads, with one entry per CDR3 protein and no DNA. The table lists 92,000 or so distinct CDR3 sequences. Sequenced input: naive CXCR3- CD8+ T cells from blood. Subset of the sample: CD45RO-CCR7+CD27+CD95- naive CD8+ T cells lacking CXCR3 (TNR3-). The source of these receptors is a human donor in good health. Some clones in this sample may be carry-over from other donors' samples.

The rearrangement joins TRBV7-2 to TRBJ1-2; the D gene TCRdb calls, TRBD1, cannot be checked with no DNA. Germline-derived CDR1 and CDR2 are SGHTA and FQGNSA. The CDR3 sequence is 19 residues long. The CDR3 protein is CASSLDSIQGRKANYGYTF.

The CDR3 protein is CASSEWRGTSGSYEQYF. The chain links TRBV2 to TRBJ2-7; TCRdb's D call of TRBD2 is untestable without DNA. CDR1 SNHLY and CDR2 FYNNEI come from the germline V gene. This CDR3 is built from 17 residues.

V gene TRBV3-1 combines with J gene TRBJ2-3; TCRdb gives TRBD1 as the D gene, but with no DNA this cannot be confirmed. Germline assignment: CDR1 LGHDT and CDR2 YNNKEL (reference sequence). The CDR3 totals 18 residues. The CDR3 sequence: CASSQDRVGDSTTDTQYF.

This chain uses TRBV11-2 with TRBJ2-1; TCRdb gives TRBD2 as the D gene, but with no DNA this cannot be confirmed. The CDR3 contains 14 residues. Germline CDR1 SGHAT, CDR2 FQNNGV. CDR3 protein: CASSTAGWGDEQFF.

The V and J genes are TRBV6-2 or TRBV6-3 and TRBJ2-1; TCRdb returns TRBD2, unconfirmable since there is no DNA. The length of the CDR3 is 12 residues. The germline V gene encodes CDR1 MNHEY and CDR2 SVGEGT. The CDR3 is CASSSGLRKQFF.

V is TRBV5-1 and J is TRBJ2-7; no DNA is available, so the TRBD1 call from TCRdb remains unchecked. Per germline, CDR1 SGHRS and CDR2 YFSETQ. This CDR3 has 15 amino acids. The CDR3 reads CASSLAQGTEFEQYF.

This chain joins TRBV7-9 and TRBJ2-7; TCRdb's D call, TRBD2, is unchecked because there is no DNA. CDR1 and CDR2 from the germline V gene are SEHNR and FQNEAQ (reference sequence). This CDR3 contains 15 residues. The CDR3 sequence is CASSSGTSGRDEQYF.

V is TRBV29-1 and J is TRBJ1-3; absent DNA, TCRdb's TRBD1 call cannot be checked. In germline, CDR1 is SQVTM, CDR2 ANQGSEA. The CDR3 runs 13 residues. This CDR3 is CSARGGAENTIYF.

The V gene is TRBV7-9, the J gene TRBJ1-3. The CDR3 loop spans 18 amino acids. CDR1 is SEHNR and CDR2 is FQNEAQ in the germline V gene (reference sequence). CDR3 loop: CASSLVETLIVSGNTIYF.

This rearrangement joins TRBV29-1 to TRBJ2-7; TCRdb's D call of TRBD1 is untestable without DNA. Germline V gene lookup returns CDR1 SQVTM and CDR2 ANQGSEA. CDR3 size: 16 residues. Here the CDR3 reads CSVAGTGESSHYEQYF.

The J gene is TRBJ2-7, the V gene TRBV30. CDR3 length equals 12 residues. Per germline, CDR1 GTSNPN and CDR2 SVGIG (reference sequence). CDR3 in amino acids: CAWADNSYEQYF. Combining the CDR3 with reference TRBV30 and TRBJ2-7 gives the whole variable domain SQTIHQWPATLVQPVGSPLSLECTVEGTSNPNLYWYRQAAGRGLQLLFYSVGIGQISSEVPQNLSASRPQDRQFILSSKKLLLSDSGFYLCAWADNSYEQYFGPGTRLTVT.

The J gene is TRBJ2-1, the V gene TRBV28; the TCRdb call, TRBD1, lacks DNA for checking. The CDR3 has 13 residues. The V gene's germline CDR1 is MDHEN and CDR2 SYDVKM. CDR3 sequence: CAIPGVVSNEQFF.

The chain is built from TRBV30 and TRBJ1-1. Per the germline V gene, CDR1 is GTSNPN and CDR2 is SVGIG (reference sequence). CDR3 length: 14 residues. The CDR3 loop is CAWSGIMSGTEAFF.